The present T cell receptor (beta chain) was sequenced within a study of Ad26.COV2.S vaccination and SARS-CoV-2 variants. In the study overall: As a participant in COV1001, the donor was in the Ad26.COV2.S trial arm. The authors gave Ad26.COV2.S intramuscularly, either once or twice 56 days apart.

V was trimmed by 0 bases and J by 1 base, leaving 4 bases between them. CDR1 is SGHRS, CDR2 YFSETQ, per germline. This CDR3 comprises 13 residues. Note on this clone: The antigen is undetermined. Additional DNA sequences in this sample encode the identical CDR3.

Some clones are missing from TCRdb's copy, which holds only in-frame ones; the method was immunoSEQ multiplex PCR. This table has around 320,000 clones, roughly 84% appearing once. Study findings and constraints: Spike-specific TCR breadth was greater after Ad26.COV2.S than placebo.

Treatment: around 19 received Ad26.COV2.S at low or high dose, single or two shots; 5 received placebo; per-sample allocation not given. The samples date from day 63 after the first vaccine or placebo injection. Participants' vaccine, an Ad26 vector, delivered Wuhan-strain SARS-CoV-2 spike. This chain joins TRBV5-1 and TRBJ1-1; D unresolved. This TCR came from a person aged 18-65 years who received the Ad26.COV2.S COVID-19 vaccine or a placebo. The sample consisted of peripheral blood, taken in a trial of Ad26.COV2.S vaccine versus placebo. The CDR3 bases are TGCGCCAGCAGCTTGGTGCGGAACACTGAAGCTTTCTTT. It translates to CASSLVRNTEAFF.